This TCR beta chain was recovered during a study of cytomegalovirus exposure and HLA in healthy donors. There are a few counts of this clone. The CDR3 runs 11 residues. CDR1 is DFQATT and CDR2 is SNEGSKA in the germline V gene (reference sequence). V lost 5 bases, J lost 8 bases, and 12 bases lay in between. Amplification used 60 Vbeta primers and 13 Jbeta primers. TCRdb's table, derived via immunoSEQ multiplex PCR, lists solely in-frame clones and lacks some. The repertoire holds 50,000 to 70,000 clones, with roughly 71% as singletons. Material: PBMCs. The sequence was obtained from a man in his forties in good health and CMV-seropositive. The genes are TRBV20-1 and TRBJ1-2; D is uncertain. CDR3 protein: CSAREPGGYTF. The CDR3 bases are TGCAGTGCTCGCGAACCGGGAGGCTACACCTTC.